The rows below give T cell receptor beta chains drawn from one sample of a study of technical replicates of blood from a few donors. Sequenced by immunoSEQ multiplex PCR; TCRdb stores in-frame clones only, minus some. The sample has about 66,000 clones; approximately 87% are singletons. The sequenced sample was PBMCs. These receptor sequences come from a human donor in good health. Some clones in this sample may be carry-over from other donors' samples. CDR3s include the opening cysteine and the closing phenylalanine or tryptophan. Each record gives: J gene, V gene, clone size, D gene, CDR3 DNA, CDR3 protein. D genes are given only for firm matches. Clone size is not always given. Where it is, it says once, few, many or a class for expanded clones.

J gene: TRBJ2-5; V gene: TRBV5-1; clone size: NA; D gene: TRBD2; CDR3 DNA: TGCGCCAGCAGCTTGGAGAGAACACTGAGCGGGGGGACCCAGTACTTC; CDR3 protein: CASSLERTLSGGTQYF
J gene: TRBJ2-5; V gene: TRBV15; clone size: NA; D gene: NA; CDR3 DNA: TGTGCCACCAGCAGAGAGACTAGACCAGAGACCCAGTACTTC; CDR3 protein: CATSRETRPETQYF
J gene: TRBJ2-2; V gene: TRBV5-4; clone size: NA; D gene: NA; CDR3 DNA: TGTGCCAGCAGCTTGGGGCGGGGAGGAGACACCGGGGAGCTGTTTTTT; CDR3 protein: CASSLGRGGDTGELFF
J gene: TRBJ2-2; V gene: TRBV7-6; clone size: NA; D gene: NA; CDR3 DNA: TGTGCCAGCAGCTTATATGCGGGGACGAACACCGGGGAGCTGTTTTTT; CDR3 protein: CASSLYAGTNTGELFF
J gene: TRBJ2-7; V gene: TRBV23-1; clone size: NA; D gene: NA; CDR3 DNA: TGCGCCAGCAGTCATCCGGGGACACCCATCTACGAGCAGTACTTC; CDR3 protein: CASSHPGTPIYEQYF
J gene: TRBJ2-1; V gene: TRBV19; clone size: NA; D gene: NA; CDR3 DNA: TGTGCCAGTAGGCCAGAAAGCTCCTACAATGAGCAGTTCTTC; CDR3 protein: CASRPESSYNEQFF
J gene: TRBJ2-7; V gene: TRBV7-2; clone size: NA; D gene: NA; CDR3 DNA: TGTGCCAGCAGCTCGAACCTACGAGGGCAGTACTTC; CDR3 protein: CASSSNLRGQYF
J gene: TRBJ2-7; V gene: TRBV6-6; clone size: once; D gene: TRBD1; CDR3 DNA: TGTGCCAGCAGACCAGGACAGGGGTCCGAGCAGTACTTC; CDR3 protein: CASRPGQGSEQYF
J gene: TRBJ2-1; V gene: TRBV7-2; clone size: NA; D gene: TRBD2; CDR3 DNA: TGTGCCAGCAGCTCCCCGACTAGCGGGAGTACATACAATGAGCAGTTCTTC; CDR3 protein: CASSSPTSGSTYNEQFF
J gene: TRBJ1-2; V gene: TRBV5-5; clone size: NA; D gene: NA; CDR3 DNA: TGTGCCAGCAGCCCGACAGACTATGGCTACACCTTC; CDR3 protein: CASSPTDYGYTF
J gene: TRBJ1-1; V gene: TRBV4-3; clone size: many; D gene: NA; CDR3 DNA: TGCGCCAGCAGCCAAGGAATGATGGCAGGCGCGACCACTGAAGCTTTCTTT; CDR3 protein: CASSQGMMAGATTEAFF
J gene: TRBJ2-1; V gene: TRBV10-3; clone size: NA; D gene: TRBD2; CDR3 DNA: TGTGCCATCAGTGAGTGGGCTAGCGGGGGGTACAATGAGCAGTTCTTC; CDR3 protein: CAISEWASGGYNEQFF
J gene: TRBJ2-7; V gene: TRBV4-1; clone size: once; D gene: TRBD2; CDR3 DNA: TGCGCCAGCAGCCAAGCTGGGACTAGCCACTACGAGCAGTACTTC; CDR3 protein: CASSQAGTSHYEQYF
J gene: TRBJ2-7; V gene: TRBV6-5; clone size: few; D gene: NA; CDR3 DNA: TGTGCCAGCAGTTACTCCCCGGGGGTGGGTTTGAACGAGCAGTACTTC; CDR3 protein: CASSYSPGVGLNEQYF
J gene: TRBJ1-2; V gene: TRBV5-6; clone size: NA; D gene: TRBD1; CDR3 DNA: TGTGCCAGCAGCCGAGGACAGGGGGCGATCGGCTACACCTTC; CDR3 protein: CASSRGQGAIGYTF
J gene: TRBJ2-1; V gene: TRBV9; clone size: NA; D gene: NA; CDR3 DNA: TGTGCCAGCAGCGGGGGAGTTGGTGTCGGTGAGCAGTTCTTC; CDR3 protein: CASSGGVGVGEQFF
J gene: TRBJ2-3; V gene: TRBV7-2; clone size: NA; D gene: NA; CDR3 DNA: TGTGCCAGCAGCTTAGGTTTCGACACGGATACGCAGTATTTT; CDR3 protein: CASSLGFDTDTQYF
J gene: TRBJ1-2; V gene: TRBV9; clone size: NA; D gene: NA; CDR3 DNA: TGTGCCAGCACCTCCGACAGTACTAACTATGGCTACACCTTC; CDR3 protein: CASTSDSTNYGYTF
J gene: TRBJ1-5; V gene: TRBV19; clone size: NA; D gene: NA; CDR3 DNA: TGTGCCAGTAGCGTCTGGGGAGGAAGCAATCAGCCCCAGCATTTT; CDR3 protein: CASSVWGGSNQPQHF
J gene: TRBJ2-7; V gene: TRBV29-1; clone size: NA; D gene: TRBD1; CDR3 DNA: TGCAGCGTTGTTGCGGGACAGGCATCCTACGAGCAGTACTTC; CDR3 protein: CSVVAGQASYEQYF
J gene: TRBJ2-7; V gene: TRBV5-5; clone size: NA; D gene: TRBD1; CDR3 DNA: TGTGCCAGCAGCATCGGGACAGGAATACGGCAGTACTTC; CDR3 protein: CASSIGTGIRQYF
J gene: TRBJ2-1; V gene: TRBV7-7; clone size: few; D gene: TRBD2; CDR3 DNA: TGTGCCAGCAGCGCCGGGACTAGCGGGAGCGGTGAGCAGTTCTTC; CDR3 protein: CASSAGTSGSGEQFF
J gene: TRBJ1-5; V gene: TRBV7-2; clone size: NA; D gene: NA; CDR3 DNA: TGTGCCAGCAGCTTAGGCTGGGGACAACGGCCCCAGCATTTT; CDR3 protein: CASSLGWGQRPQHF
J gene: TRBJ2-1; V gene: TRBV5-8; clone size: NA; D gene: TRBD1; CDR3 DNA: TGTGCCAGCAGGTACAGGGGGAATGAGCAGTTCTTC; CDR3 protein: CASRYRGNEQFF
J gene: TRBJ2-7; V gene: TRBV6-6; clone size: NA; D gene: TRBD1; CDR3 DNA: TGTGCCAGCAGTTACCCGACAGGGAGCTCCTACGAGCAGTACTTC; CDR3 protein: CASSYPTGSSYEQYF
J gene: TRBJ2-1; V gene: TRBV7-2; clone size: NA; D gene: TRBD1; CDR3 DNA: TGTGCCAGCAGCTTAGAGGGACAGCAGCAGTTCTTC; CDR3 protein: CASSLEGQQQFF
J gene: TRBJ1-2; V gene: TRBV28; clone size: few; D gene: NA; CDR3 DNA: TGTGCCAGCACCTTGCTAGGGGCGGACTATGGCTACACCTTC; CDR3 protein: CASTLLGADYGYTF
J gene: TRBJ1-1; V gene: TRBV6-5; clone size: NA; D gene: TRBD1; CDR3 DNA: TGTGCCAGCAAATACAGGGGGCAAGTTGACACTGAAGCTTTCTTT; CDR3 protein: CASKYRGQVDTEAFF
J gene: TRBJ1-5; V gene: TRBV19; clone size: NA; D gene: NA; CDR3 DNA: TGTGCCAGTAGTATAACCAGTATCGTTAGCAATCAGCCCCAGCATTTT; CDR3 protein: CASSITSIVSNQPQHF
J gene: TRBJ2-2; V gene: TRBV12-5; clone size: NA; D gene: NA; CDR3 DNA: TGTGCTAGCCGAGCGGACGGTAACACCGGGGAGCTGTTTTTT; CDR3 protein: CASRADGNTGELFF
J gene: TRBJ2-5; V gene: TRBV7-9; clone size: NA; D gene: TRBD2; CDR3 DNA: TGTGCCAGCAGCTTAGCGCTAGGGGCAGCGGGAGATCTTGGGACCCAGTACTTC; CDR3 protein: CASSLALGAAGDLGTQYF
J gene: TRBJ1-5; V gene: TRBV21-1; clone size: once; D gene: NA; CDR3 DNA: TGTGCCAGCAGCAAAGGGGTTCATGCGGGCAATCAGCCCCAGCATTTT; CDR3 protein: CASSKGVHAGNQPQHF
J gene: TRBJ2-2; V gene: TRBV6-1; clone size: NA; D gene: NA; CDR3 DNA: TGTGCCAGCAGCCCGGAGGCTCCCATTACCGGGGAGCTGTTTTTT; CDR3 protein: CASSPEAPITGELFF
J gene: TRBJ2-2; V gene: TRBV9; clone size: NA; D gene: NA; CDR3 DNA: TGTGCCAGCAGCAGTACGGGTCGAAACACCGGGGAGCTGTTTTTT; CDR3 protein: CASSSTGRNTGELFF
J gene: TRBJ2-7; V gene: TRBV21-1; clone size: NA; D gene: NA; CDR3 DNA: TGTGCCAGCACCCTCCGGCGGGCCAGCTCCTACGAGCAGTACTTC; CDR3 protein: CASTLRRASSYEQYF
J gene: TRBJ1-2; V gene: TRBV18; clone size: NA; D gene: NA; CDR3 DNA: TGTGCCAGCTCACCTAGTCTTTTAGAGACAGTTAACTATGGCTACACCTTC; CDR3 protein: CASSPSLLETVNYGYTF
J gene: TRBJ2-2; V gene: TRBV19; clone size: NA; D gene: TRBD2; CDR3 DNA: TGTGCCAGTAGTAAGGGACTAGCGGGGGGGAGAGACACCGGGGAGCTGTTTTTT; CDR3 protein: CASSKGLAGGRDTGELFF
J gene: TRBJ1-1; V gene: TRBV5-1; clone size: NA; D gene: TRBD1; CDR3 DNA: TGCGCCAGCACCGGGACAGGGATGAACACTGAAGCTTTCTTT; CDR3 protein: CASTGTGMNTEAFF